This T cell receptor beta chain emerged from a study of blood T cell repertoires in COVID-19. Overall study context: Samples of COVID-19 (acute and convalescent) were obtained from the United States, Italy and Spain. PBMCs, B-cell-depleted T cells, or T cells were the source of the cDNA or gDNA that made up the material.

The junction had 18 bases not matched to a gene; V was cut back by 4 bases and J by 10 bases. The CDR3 spans 16 residues. Germline-derived CDR1 and CDR2 are MNHEY and SVGAGI. In the original analysis: It was from reference gene primer amplification that nucleated cell counts were estimated. Sequencing was performed with immunoSEQ multiplex PCR; in TCRdb, only in-frame clones are kept and a portion is missing. The V and J calls and clone size are taken from that table; D and trimming were inferred from the DNA. Here the sample spans about 250,000 clones, over 80% being singletons. The chain uses TRBV6-5 and TRBJ1-1, with 7 bases that match TRBD1. The sample comprised peripheral blood. The sequence was obtained from a woman aged 60 to 75 with active or convalescent COVID-19. CDR3 coding DNA: TGTGCCAGCAGTTCCTTTAGGGGGCGAATCCACCTTGGAGCTTTCTTT. Translation gives CASSSFRGRIHLGAFF.